A selection of T cell receptor beta chains follows, all from one sample in a study of T-cell memory formation after mild COVID-19. TCRdb re-analysed the 5' RACE reads in MiXCR, keeping a single row per CDR3 protein. Seen here are tens of thousands of distinct CDR3 sequences, around 17% observed once, and the top ten hold 30% to 35%. The material sequenced was PBMCs or a T cell subset sorted from them (not recorded which). The receptors were sampled from an adult woman who had mild COVID-19 (a few samples of this study predate the infection). Cell type and time point are not known. Both conserved end residues are part of each CDR3. A D gene is named only where the DNA matches it firmly. Part of the rows lack a size; the others show once, few, many or a class for expanded clones.

CDR3 length,clone size,D gene,V gene,J gene,CDR3 DNA,CDR3 protein
17,few,TRBD1,TRBV7-9,TRBJ1-1,TGTGCCAGCAGCAAGACAGGGAGTGGTTTGCCGAACACTGAAGCTTTCTTT,CASSKTGSGLPNTEAFF
17,few,.,TRBV4-3,TRBJ2-1,TGCGCCAGCAGCCAAGATCAGAGGACGGGCTCCTACAATGAGCAGTTCTTC,CASSQDQRTGSYNEQFF
12,few,.,TRBV28,TRBJ2-1,TGTGCCAGCAGTTTATTCTACAATGAGCAGTTCTTC,CASSLFYNEQFF
15,.,TRBD2,TRBV11-2,TRBJ2-1,TGTGCCAGCAGCTTCGGGGTGACTAGCCGCGATGAGCAGTTCTTC,CASSFGVTSRDEQFF
13,few,.,TRBV5-1,TRBJ2-5,TGCGCCAGCAGCTTGGGTTCACAAGAGACCCAGTACTTC,CASSLGSQETQYF
15,.,.,TRBV2,TRBJ1-5,TGTGCCAGCAGTGAGCATCAGGGAGGCAATCAGCCCCAGCATTTT,CASSEHQGGNQPQHF
15,few,.,TRBV2,TRBJ1-1,TGTGCCAGCAGTGAGACCGGGACACAGAACACTGAAGCTTTCTTT,CASSETGTQNTEAFF
13,.,.,TRBV27,TRBJ1-2,TGTGCCAGCAGTTTGGCCACCGACTATGGCTACACCTTC,CASSLATDYGYTF
14,.,TRBD1,TRBV6-5,TRBJ2-3,TGTGCCAGCGGCGACGAGGGGGCCCACAATACGCAGTATTTT,CASGDEGAHNTQYF
14,few,TRBD2,TRBV12-3/TRBV12-4,TRBJ2-7,TGTGCCAGCAGCCCTACTAGCGGGGGGCTACAGCAGTACTTC,CASSPTSGGLQQYF
12,few,.,TRBV5-6,TRBJ2-1,TGTGCCACTAGACTAGCCTACAATGAGCAGTTCTTC,CATRLAYNEQFF
14,.,.,TRBV12-3/TRBV12-4,TRBJ2-2,TGTGCCAGCAGCCGGGCATTTGGCACCGGGGAGCTGTTTTTT,CASSRAFGTGELFF
16,few,TRBD2,TRBV4-1,TRBJ2-7,TGCGCCAGCAGCCCAGCGGGACGAAGTCACTCCTACGAGCAGTACTTC,CASSPAGRSHSYEQYF
12,few,.,TRBV11-2,TRBJ2-7,TGTGCCAGCAGTTTACAGGGAAACGAGCAGTACTTC,CASSLQGNEQYF
14,.,.,TRBV5-1,TRBJ2-1,TGCGCCAGCAGCCGTGGGGCAGACTACAATGAGCAGTTCTTC,CASSRGADYNEQFF
16,.,TRBD1,TRBV27,TRBJ2-3,TGTGCCAGCAGTCGGGACAGATTGGAACTTTCAGATACGCAGTATTTT,CASSRDRLELSDTQYF
11,.,.,TRBV20-1,TRBJ2-1,TGCAGTGCTAATTATTGGGGTGAGCAGTTCTTC,CSANYWGEQFF
13,few,TRBD2,TRBV6-6,TRBJ2-3,TGTGCCAGTCAAGCGGGAGACACAGATACGCAGTATTTT,CASQAGDTDTQYF
13,.,.,TRBV12-3/TRBV12-4,TRBJ2-7,TGTGCCAGCAGTCCCACTCTTACCTACGAGCAGTACTTC,CASSPTLTYEQYF
15,.,TRBD1,TRBV6-2/TRBV6-3,TRBJ2-7,TGTGCCAGCAGTTACTCGACGGGACAGACCTACGAGCAGTACTTC,CASSYSTGQTYEQYF
14,.,.,TRBV2,TRBJ2-3,TGTGCCAGCAGTAGCGGTCCCGGGGCAGATACGCAGTATTTT,CASSSGPGADTQYF
12,.,TRBD1,TRBV4-1,TRBJ2-1,TGCGCCAGCAGGTCCGACAGGGACCGGCAGTTCTTC,CASRSDRDRQFF
16,few,.,TRBV24-1,TRBJ2-1,TGTGCCACCAGTGTTAGCGGAATTAGCTCCTACAATGAGCAGTTCTTC,CATSVSGISSYNEQFF
16,.,TRBD1,TRBV2,TRBJ2-7,TGTGCCAGCACCACCCCAATAGACAGGGATGACTACGAGCAGTACTTC,CASTTPIDRDDYEQYF
17,few,.,TRBV4-2,TRBJ2-1,TGTGCCAGCAGCCAAGATGTTAGGGTTGGGTCCTACAATGAGCAGTTCTTC,CASSQDVRVGSYNEQFF
13,.,.,TRBV9,TRBJ2-7,TGTGCCAGCAGCGTAGTCCCAGAGTACGAGCAGTACTTC,CASSVVPEYEQYF
16,few,TRBD1,TRBV29-1,TRBJ2-1,TGCAGCGTTGAAGATGGGGGACAGAGTTCCTACAATGAGCAGTTCTTC,CSVEDGGQSSYNEQFF
14,few,.,TRBV7-2,TRBJ2-7,TGTGCCAGCAGCTTAGAACAGATCTCCTACGAGCAGTACTTC,CASSLEQISYEQYF